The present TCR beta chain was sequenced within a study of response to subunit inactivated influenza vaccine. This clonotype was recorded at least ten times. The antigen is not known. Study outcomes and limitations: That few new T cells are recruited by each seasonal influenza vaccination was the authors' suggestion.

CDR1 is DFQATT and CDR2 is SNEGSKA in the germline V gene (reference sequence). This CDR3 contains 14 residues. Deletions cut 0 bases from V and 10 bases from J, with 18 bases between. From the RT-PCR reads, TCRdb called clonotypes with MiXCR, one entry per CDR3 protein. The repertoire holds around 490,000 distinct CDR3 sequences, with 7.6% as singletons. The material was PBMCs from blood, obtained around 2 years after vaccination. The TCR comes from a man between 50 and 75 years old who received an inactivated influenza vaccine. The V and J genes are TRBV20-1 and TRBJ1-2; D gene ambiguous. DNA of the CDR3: TGCAGTGCTAGAGAAGGGAAAGCGGGAGGGTTCTACACCTTC. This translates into CSAREGKAGGFYTF.